Reported below is one T cell receptor (beta chain). The germline V gene encodes CDR1 LNHDA and CDR2 SQIVND (reference sequence). This CDR3 spans 12 amino acids. Trimming cost V 5 bases and J 7 bases, with 11 bases left between them. The sample originates from a study of blood T cell repertoires in COVID-19. Per the original data handling: Reference gene primer amplification gave nucleated cell count estimates. The data were produced by immunoSEQ multiplex PCR, yet TCRdb's version contains in-frame clones alone and is incomplete. V and J calls and clone size follow that table, whereas D and trimming were derived from the DNA. The sample lists about 62,000 clones, roughly 92% occurring once.

The chain employs TRBV19 and TRBJ1-1, with D perhaps TRBD1 (6 bases). Sequenced: peripheral blood. The TCR comes from a human donor in a cohort sampled during active COVID-19. CDR3 sequence reads: CASSVGQSEAFF. The CDR3 DNA follows: TGTGCCAGTAGTGTCGGACAGAGTGAAGCTTTCTTT. The whole variable domain, filled in from reference TRBV19 and TRBJ1-1, reads DGGITQSPKYLFRKEGQNVTLSCEQNLNHDAMYWYRQDPGQGLRLIYYSQIVNDFQKGDIAEGYSVSREKKESFPLTVTSAQKNPTAFYLCASSVGQSEAFFGQGTRLTVV.